This TCR beta chain was observed in a study of T cells in tumors after PD-1 blockade. Measured with immunoSEQ multiplex PCR; TCRdb has only the in-frame clones, and not every one. The sample yields some 43,000 clones, 81% seen once. A single count supports this clone. The CDR3 is made up of 14 amino acids. Deletions cut 5 bases from V and 3 bases from J, with 11 bases between. Germline lookup yields CDR1 SEHNR and CDR2 FQNEAQ (reference sequence). Sequences were derived from PBMCs, sampled before anti-PD-1 treatment. V usage is TRBV7-9 and J usage is TRBJ1-5, with D possibly being TRBD1 (5 bases). This TCR came from a human donor with basal cell carcinoma. CDR3 in amino acids: CASSTGILNQPQHF. In nucleotides, the CDR3 is TGTGCCAGCAGCACAGGTATTCTCAATCAGCCCCAGCATTTT.